These 3 T cell receptor beta chains originate from one sample sequenced in a study of blood T cell repertoires in COVID-19. This table comes from immunoSEQ multiplex PCR, and its TCRdb copy is limited to in-frame clones, with some not included. The sample holds some 300,000 clones, roughly nine tenths seen once. Specimen: peripheral blood. The receptor source for this set is a man younger than 35 with active or convalescent COVID-19.

This chain uses TRBV7-2 with TRBJ2-7; a weak D match, TRBD1 (5 bases). The CDR3 covers 14 residues. The germline V gene has CDR1 SGHTA and CDR2 FQGNSA. V lost 7 bases to trimming and J lost 3 bases, with 16 bases between them. CDR3 nucleotide sequence: TGTGCCAGCACCCCGACAGCGAATCACTACGAGCAGTACTTC. Its protein is CASTPTANHYEQYF.

This clone showed up just a few times. This chain joins TRBV19 and TRBJ1-5; D remains unclear. V lost 5 bases and J lost 0, with 5 bases in between. In germline, CDR1 is LNHDA, CDR2 SQIVND (reference sequence). The CDR3 sequence is 13 residues long. Here the CDR3 reads CASSAVSNQPQHF. CDR3 coding DNA: TGTGCCAGTAGTGCGGTTAGCAATCAGCCCCAGCATTTT.

The V call is TRBV27, the J call TRBJ1-4, with 7 bases lining up with TRBD1. The CDR3 runs to 15 residues. From germline, CDR1 is MNHEY and CDR2 SMNVEV (reference sequence). J lost 8 bases, V lost 4 bases, and 10 bases had no gene match. This CDR3 is CASSSRQGLREKLFF. CDR3 in DNA: TGTGCCAGCAGTTCCAGACAGGGTTTGAGGGAAAAACTGTTTTTT.